The 17 T cell receptor beta chains below all came from one sample that was sequenced in a study of blood T cell repertoires in COVID-19. TCRdb keeps only in-frame clones here, not all; method: immunoSEQ multiplex PCR. There are about 55,000 clones in the sample; just under 85% occur only once, and more than 13% lies in the top ten. Sequencing input: peripheral blood. These receptors came from a human donor in a cohort sampled during active COVID-19.

The chain couples TRBV7-2 to TRBJ2-2; 9 nucleotides line up with TRBD2. The V gene end was trimmed by 0 bases and the J gene end by 5 bases; junction bases not matched to a gene: 7. The CDR3 loop spans 17 amino acids. Germline values: CDR1 SGHTA, CDR2 FQGNSA. CDR3 amino acids: CASSLASAGGRTGELFF. CDR3 bases: TGTGCCAGCAGCTTAGCTTCGGCGGGGGGGCGGACCGGGGAGCTGTTTTTT.

The chain links TRBV19 to TRBJ2-2; D is perhaps TRBD2 (5 bases). Looked up from germline, CDR1 is LNHDA and CDR2 is SQIVND (reference sequence). The CDR3 totals 16 residues. Trimming removed 7 bases from V and 1 base from J, with 16 bases in between. The CDR3: CASIDPGLRNTGELFF. DNA for the CDR3: TGTGCCAGTATCGACCCCGGACTCCGGAACACCGGGGAGCTGTTTTTT. Together with reference TRBV19 and TRBJ2-2, the CDR3 gives the full variable domain: DGGITQSPKYLFRKEGQNVTLSCEQNLNHDAMYWYRQDPGQGLRLIYYSQIVNDFQKGDIAEGYSVSREKKESFPLTVTSAQKNPTAFYLCASIDPGLRNTGELFFGEGSRLTVL.

This clone has only a few counts. This chain connects TRBV4-1 to TRBJ1-3, with TRBD1 as a possible D gene (6 bases). CDR3 length: 14 residues. Germline V gene sequence: CDR1 MGHRA, CDR2 YSYEKL. Trimming pared 2 bases from V and 3 bases from J, leaving 8 bases between. The CDR3 loop reads CASSQQGLGNTIYF. CDR3 bases: TGCGCCAGCAGCCAACAGGGGCTTGGAAACACCATATATTTT.

The gene calls are TRBV15 and TRBJ2-2; 13 positions agree with TRBD2. Trimming at V came to 1 base and at J to 5 bases, leaving 10 bases not matched to a gene. This CDR3 contains 19 residues. Germline lookup yields CDR1 LNHNV and CDR2 YYDKDF (reference sequence). The CDR3 DNA sequence: TGTGCCACCAGCAGAGTAGGCGGTTTACTAGCGGGAGGGACCGGGGAGCTGTTTTTT. Translation gives CATSRVGGLLAGGTGELFF.

The chain employs TRBV3-1 (or the pseudogene TRBV3-2) and TRBJ2-1; tentative D call: TRBD1 (5 bases). This CDR3 comprises 14 residues. Germline V gives CDR1 LGHDT, CDR2 YNNKEL (reference sequence). Trimming cost V 1 base and J 7 bases, with 11 bases left between them. This CDR3 is CASSQGQYGNEQFF. DNA of the CDR3: TGTGCCAGCAGCCAAGGACAGTATGGGAATGAGCAGTTCTTC.

The rearrangement uses TRBV19 and TRBJ1-1; a weak D match, TRBD1 (5 bases). Between the trimmed V and J ends, which lost 3 bases and 10 bases, there was a span of 9 bases. This CDR3 region has 11 residues. Germline loops: CDR1 LNHDA, CDR2 SQIVND (reference sequence). CDR3 bases: TGTGCCAGTAGTATCGGAGACAGAGCTTTCTTT. Amino acids: CASSIGDRAFF.

V gene TRBV6-5 combines with J gene TRBJ2-1; 7 bases line up with TRBD2. CDR3 length equals 14 residues. After removal of 5 bases from V and 0 bases from J, the junction contained 1 base not matched to a gene. Germline V lookup: CDR1 MNHEY, CDR2 SVGAGI. CDR3: CASSRDYSYNEQFF. CDR3 sequence (DNA): TGTGCCAGCAGTCGGGACTACTCCTACAATGAGCAGTTCTTC.

This chain connects TRBV7-2 to TRBJ1-6; D may be TRBD1 (5 bases). V was trimmed by 3 bases and J by 14 bases, leaving 17 bases between them. Germline V lookup: CDR1 SGHTA, CDR2 FQGNSA. The CDR3 has 14 amino acids. CDR3 in amino acids: CASSFRPDIGTLHF. CDR3 coding DNA: TGTGCCAGCAGCTTCCGCCCGGACATCGGAACCCTCCACTTT.

The chain joins TRBV30 to TRBJ2-1, with D possibly matching TRBD2 (7 bases). This CDR3 contains 14 residues. Germline V gene lookup returns CDR1 GTSNPN and CDR2 SVGIG (reference sequence). Trimming removed 0 bases from V and 9 bases from J, with 15 bases in between. CDR3 sequence reads: CAWSVGGRDGEQFF. The CDR3 nucleotides read TGTGCCTGGAGTGTAGGGGGGAGGGACGGTGAGCAGTTCTTC.

The rearrangement joins TRBV4-1 to TRBJ2-4; D is possibly TRBD1 (5 bases). Trimming shortened V by 1 base and J by 1 base, and 11 bases separated the two germline ends. This CDR3 spans 16 amino acids. Germline V gene sequence: CDR1 MGHRA, CDR2 YSYEKL. The CDR3 here is CASSQGQGSAKNIQYF. CDR3 nucleotide sequence: TGCGCCAGCAGCCAAGGCCAGGGTTCCGCCAAAAACATTCAGTACTTC.

The chain couples TRBV9 to TRBJ2-1; 11 bases are a match to TRBD2. The CDR3 has 15 residues. V trimming: 3 bases; J trimming: 6 bases; junction bases outside the gene matches: 5. Germline loops: CDR1 SGDLS, CDR2 YYNGEE. The CDR3 nucleotides read TGTGCCAGCAGCGCCCCGGGACTAGCGGCCAATGAGCAGTTCTTC. This gives the protein CASSAPGLAANEQFF.

The chain links TRBV3-1 (or the pseudogene TRBV3-2) to TRBJ1-4, with TRBD1 matching over 10 bases. This CDR3 contains 16 residues. V lost 4 bases and J lost 7; bases outside the gene matches: 9. Germline V gene sequence: CDR1 LGHDT, CDR2 YNNKEL (reference sequence). The CDR3 region is CASSLLGQGEAEKLFF. The CDR3 DNA is TGTGCCAGCAGCCTCCTCGGACAGGGGGAAGCTGAAAAACTGTTTTTT.

A single count supports this clone. The chain joins TRBV6-6 to TRBJ2-6; possibly TRBD1 for D (6 bases). V was trimmed by 5 bases and J by 4 bases, leaving 15 bases between them. Germline CDR1 is MNHNY and CDR2 is SVGAGI (reference sequence). The CDR3 runs 16 residues. The chain's CDR3 is CASSSNRETGANVLTF. The CDR3 nucleotides are TGTGCCAGCAGTAGCAACAGGGAGACCGGGGCCAACGTCCTGACTTTC.

The chain recombines TRBV28 with TRBJ1-2, with a weak D call TRBD1 (6 bases). CDR1 MDHEN and CDR2 SYDVKM come from the germline V gene. V lost 5 bases and J lost 4, with 11 bases in between. The CDR3 runs to 13 residues. This CDR3 reads CASSDQGTYGYTF. The CDR3 coding sequence is TGTGCCAGCAGTGACCAGGGGACCTATGGCTACACCTTC.

In this sample, this clone turned up a few times. The J gene is TRBJ2-7, the V gene TRBV4-1; a weak D match, TRBD2 (6 bases). From germline, CDR1 is MGHRA and CDR2 YSYEKL. This CDR3 comprises 18 residues. V gave up 4 bases and J gave up 2 bases, with 24 bases separating them. The CDR3 sequence: CASSRYRSRSSETYEQYF. The CDR3 nucleotides are TGCGCCAGCAGCCGCTACAGGAGTCGGTCTAGCGAGACCTACGAGCAGTACTTC.

The V call is TRBV7-3, the J call TRBJ1-5; D gene uncertain. This CDR3 is 13 amino acids long. Germline V lookup: CDR1 SGHTA, CDR2 FQGTGA. Trimming took 4 bases from V and 4 from J, leaving 8 bases between them. CDR3 coding DNA: TGTGCCAGCAGCTGGCAGAATAATCAGCCCCAGCATTTT. Translated, it gives CASSWQNNQPQHF.

V usage is TRBV7-9 and J usage is TRBJ1-2; a weak D match, TRBD1 (6 bases). The CDR3 loop spans 14 amino acids. V was cut by 0 bases and J by 1 base, with 6 bases left in between. Germline-derived CDR1 and CDR2 are SEHNR and FQNEAQ (reference sequence). The CDR3: CASSLAGHNYGYTF. CDR3 in DNA: TGTGCCAGCAGCTTAGCGGGACATAACTATGGCTACACCTTC.